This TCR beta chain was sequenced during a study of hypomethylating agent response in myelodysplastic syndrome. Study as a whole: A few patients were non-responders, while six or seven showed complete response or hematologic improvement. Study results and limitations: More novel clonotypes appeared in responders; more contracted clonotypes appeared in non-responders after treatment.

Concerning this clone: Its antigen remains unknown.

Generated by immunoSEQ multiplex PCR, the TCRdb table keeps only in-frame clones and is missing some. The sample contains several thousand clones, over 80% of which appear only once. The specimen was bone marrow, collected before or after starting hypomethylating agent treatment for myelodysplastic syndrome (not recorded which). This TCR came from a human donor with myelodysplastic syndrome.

The CDR3 loop reads CASSPRGGNNLNTGELFF. The DNA for the CDR3 is TGTGCCAGCTCACCACGGGGCGGCAACAATCTGAACACCGGGGAGCTGTTTTTT. The chain has TRBV18 and TRBJ2-2; TRBD1 is a possible D gene (5 bases). The V and J ends lost 1 base and 1 base respectively, with 16 bases between them. CDR1 and CDR2 (germline): KGHSH, LQKENI. CDR3 length equals 18 residues.